This T cell receptor (beta chain) was captured by sequencing in a study of blood T cell repertoires in COVID-19 (dated by TCRdb to 2019 to 2021). With respect to the entire study: Collaborator samples came from the United States, Italy and Spain and covered acute and convalescent phases of COVID-19. The material from the prospective study consisted of cDNA or gDNA derived from T cells, B-cell-depleted T cells, or PBMCs. Subjects who had been exposed to COVID-19, were actively infected with it, or had recovered from it provided the deeply sampled blood TCRbeta repertoires that made up the dataset. The repertoires were released in a freely available public database intended as a resource for research on the immune response to SARS-CoV-2. The samples were drawn from two sources: the first 160 participants of the ongoing ImmuneRACE study, and 1,254 subjects contributed by 6 global collaborators. Nearly every sample came with metadata listing a de-identified subject ID, COVID-19 status, age in years and sex. HLA class I and class II types, where available, came from metadata supplied by the sample provider rather than from assay-based typing.

Each collaborating institution followed its own protocols to collect whole blood in K2EDTA tubes. For TCRbeta analysis, collaborators shipped samples in one of three forms: frozen whole blood, isolated PBMCs, or DNA extracted from either of those sample types. A note on this clone: This clone's antigen is unknown. Per-nucleotide qualities are absent, and no much larger clonotype sits a single base away.

The immunoSEQ Assay, a bias-controlled multiplex PCR, was used to amplify TCRbeta CDR3 regions from genomic DNA. In the source study's methods: The number of nucleated cells in each sample was estimated by amplification of reference gene primers within the assay. To quantify the absolute abundance of each unique TCRbeta CDR3 rearrangement, sequence reads were collapsed and filtered. For each sample, productive Simpson clonality was calculated by taking the square root of Simpson's diversity index across productive rearrangements. TCRdb provides this immuneACCESS table in a form limited to in-frame rearrangements. Some clones are lacking; in checked studies, under half of them reflect an unresolved V gene, and why the rest are absent is not known. V and J calls and clone size follow that table, whereas D and trimming were derived from the DNA. A total of about 89,000 clones appear in this sample, 60% to 85% of them only once. The ten largest clones represent 40% to 60% of the sample.

Overall results and qualifications from the work: Clinical and demographic metadata were provided uncurated, with the amount varying by source and participant.

This sequence originates from a human donor in a cohort sampled during active COVID-19. The sequencing sample was made of peripheral blood.

This receptor has the CDR3 CSVVGRSVDTQYF. At the DNA level, the sequence is TGCAGCGTTGTAGGGAGGTCGGTGGATACGCAGTATTTT. The chain employs TRBV29-1 and TRBJ2-3; TRBD2 is a possible D gene, resting on 6 matching bases. Based on the germline V gene, the CDR1 and CDR2 sequences are SQVTM and ANQGSEA. V and J lose 4 bases and 6 bases, and a span of 14 bases separates them. The CDR3 numbers 13 residues from cysteine through phenylalanine. Only the CDR3 portion is preserved as DNA: 39 bases, with reading frame beginning at the first base.